These T cell receptor beta chains were read from a single sample in a study of blood T cell repertoires in COVID-19. Clones were sequenced by immunoSEQ multiplex PCR, and TCRdb holds only the in-frame ones, with some missing. The sample holds about 160,000 clones, 75% to 90% seen once. The sequencing sample was made of peripheral blood. The receptors here all came from a woman of 80 years or more with active or convalescent COVID-19. Both conserved end residues are part of each CDR3. D genes are given only for firm matches. For some rows the clone size is stated as once, few or many, or as a class when expanded; others skip it.

V gene,J gene,clone size,D gene,CDR3 DNA,CDR3 protein
TRBV7-2,TRBJ2-3,.,.,TGTGCCAGCAGCTTAGCGGGTCAGGGGGGCCCAGATACGCAGTATTTT,CASSLAGQGGPDTQYF
TRBV4-3,TRBJ1-6,once,TRBD1,TGCGCCAGCAGCCAAGATCCGACAGGGAGAAATAATTCACCCCTCCACTTT,CASSQDPTGRNNSPLHF
TRBV5-4,TRBJ2-5,.,TRBD2,TGTGCCAGCAGCCCCGGTGGGATAGCGGGGACAGAGACCCAGTACTTC,CASSPGGIAGTETQYF
TRBV7-2,TRBJ1-5,few,.,TGTGCCAGCAGCCCAGCGGGGACATCGAATCAGCCCCAGCATTTT,CASSPAGTSNQPQHF
TRBV4-3,TRBJ1-1,.,TRBD1,TGCGCCAGCAGGGACGGACAGGGGGTGGGCATGAACACTGAAGCTTTCTTT,CASRDGQGVGMNTEAFF
TRBV27,TRBJ2-6,.,TRBD1,TGTGCCAGCAGTCGTATCCAGGGGGTCTCTGGGGCCAACGTCCTGACTTTC,CASSRIQGVSGANVLTF
TRBV5-4,TRBJ1-2,.,.,TGTGCCAGCAGCTTGGGGGCGGGGGGGGCGCGCTATGGCTACACCTTC,CASSLGAGGARYGYTF
TRBV7-9,TRBJ2-1,.,TRBD2,TGTGCCAGCAGCCTCTCCGGGACTAGCCTAAGTGAGCAGTTCTTC,CASSLSGTSLSEQFF
TRBV6-5,TRBJ2-1,.,TRBD1,TGTGCCAGCACAGGGGGAGCCTACAATGAGCAGTTCTTC,CASTGGAYNEQFF
TRBV7-2,TRBJ1-2,few,TRBD1,TGTGCCAGCAGCCACCGTCTTAGTGGACTACGGACAGGGTGGGTTGGCTACACCTTC,CASSHRLSGLRTGWVGYTF
TRBV3-1/TRBV3-2,TRBJ1-2,.,TRBD1,TGTGCCAGCAGCCAACAGGGGGCGCGGGGCTACACCTTC,CASSQQGARGYTF
TRBV9,TRBJ1-4,.,TRBD1,TGTGCCAGCAGCACGGCTCCGGGACAGGGCAATGAAAAACTGTTTTTT,CASSTAPGQGNEKLFF
TRBV4-1,TRBJ2-2,.,TRBD2,TGCGCCAGCAGCCAACCCCGACTAGCGGGGGTGACCGGGGAGCTGTTTTTT,CASSQPRLAGVTGELFF
TRBV30,TRBJ1-1,.,.,TGTGCCTGGAGCTTCGTCGGGTCGAGAGGCACTGAAGCTTTCTTT,CAWSFVGSRGTEAFF
TRBV12-3/TRBV12-4,TRBJ2-7,.,.,TGTGCCAGCAGTTCGACAGGATACGAGCAGTACTTC,CASSSTGYEQYF
TRBV5-1,TRBJ2-3,.,.,TGCGCCAGCAGCTTGGGCACGGTGCGGGATACGCAGTATTTT,CASSLGTVRDTQYF
TRBV14,TRBJ2-5,.,TRBD1,TGTGCCAGCAGCCAAACTGGGGACAGGGCGGGCGAGACCCAGTACTTC,CASSQTGDRAGETQYF